This T cell receptor (beta chain) was sequenced for a study of T cell changes during pregnancy in multiple sclerosis. TCRdb's copy holds only in-frame clones and misses some; the assay was immunoSEQ multiplex PCR. The sample yields fewer than 60,000 clones, about 91% seen once. CDR1 and CDR2 from the germline V gene are MNHNS and SASEGT. CDR3 size: 12 residues. Trimming removed 6 bases from V and 3 bases from J, with 8 bases in between. The V and J genes are TRBV6-1 and TRBJ1-2; no firm D call. The receptor was derived from a female donor in good health, enrolled as a control in a pregnancy study. The sample here was peripheral blood, taken after pregnancy. The CDR3 coding sequence is TGTGCCAGCAGCCACGGGGACTATGGCTACACCTTC. This translates into CASSHGDYGYTF.